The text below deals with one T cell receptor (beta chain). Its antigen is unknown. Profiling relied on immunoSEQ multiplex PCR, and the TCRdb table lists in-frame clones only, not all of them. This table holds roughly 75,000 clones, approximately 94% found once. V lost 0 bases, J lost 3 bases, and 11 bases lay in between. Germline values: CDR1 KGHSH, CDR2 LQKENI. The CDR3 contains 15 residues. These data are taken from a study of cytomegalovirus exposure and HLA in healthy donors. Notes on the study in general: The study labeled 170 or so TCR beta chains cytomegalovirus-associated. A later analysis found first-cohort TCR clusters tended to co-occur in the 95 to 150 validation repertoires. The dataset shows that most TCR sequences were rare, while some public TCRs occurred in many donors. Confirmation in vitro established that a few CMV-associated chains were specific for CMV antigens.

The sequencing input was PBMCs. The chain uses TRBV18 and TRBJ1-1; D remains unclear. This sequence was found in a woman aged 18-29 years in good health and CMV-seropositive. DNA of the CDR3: TGTGCCAGCTCACCACCCGGGAGTCGAGACACTGAAGCTTTCTTT. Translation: CASSPPGSRDTEAFF.